Following are 29 T cell receptor beta chains from one sample sequenced in a study of cytomegalovirus exposure and HLA in healthy donors. Amplification used 60 Vbeta primers and 13 Jbeta primers. TCRdb keeps only in-frame clones here, not all; method: immunoSEQ multiplex PCR. Its listing shows about 50,000 clones. The sample consisted of PBMCs. These receptors were collected from a woman aged 35 to 49 in good health and CMV-seronegative.

The chain recombines TRBV7-2 with TRBJ2-5; 9 nucleotides align to TRBD1. Trimming removed 2 bases from V and 5 bases from J; junction bases left unmatched: 3. CDR1 is SGHTA and CDR2 is FQGNSA in the germline V gene. The CDR3 runs 14 residues. The DNA for the CDR3 is TGTGCCAGCAGCTTATCGACAGGGGGGGAGACCCAGTACTTC. As protein: CASSLSTGGETQYF.

The chain uses TRBV29-1 and TRBJ1-1, with 7 bases fitting TRBD1. The V gene end was trimmed by 6 bases and the J gene end by 0 bases; junction bases not matched to a gene: 7. The CDR3 has 14 amino acids. Germline CDR1 is SQVTM and CDR2 is ANQGSEA. CDR3 loop: CSVGTVKMNTEAFF. CDR3 nucleotides: TGCAGCGTGGGGACAGTTAAAATGAACACTGAAGCTTTCTTT.

As DNA, the CDR3 is TGTGCCAGCAGCCAAGAACCGACGGGACTAGCGGGGGACAATGAGCAGTTCTTC. Protein product: CASSQEPTGLAGDNEQFF. The chain joins TRBV4-2 to TRBJ2-1; 14 positions match TRBD2. CDR3 length: 18 amino acids. Germline values: CDR1 LGHNA, CDR2 YNFKEQ. V lost 0 bases and J lost 5; bases outside the gene matches: 6.

The rearrangement joins TRBV5-4 to TRBJ2-5; 8 bases match TRBD1. With 4 bases clipped from V and 2 bases from J, the junction kept 7 bases outside the gene matches. The germline V gene encodes CDR1 SGHNT and CDR2 YYREEE (reference sequence). The CDR3 length is 15 residues. CDR3 bases: TGTGCCAGCAGCGACTTCGGGACAGGTCAAGAGACCCAGTACTTC. It encodes CASSDFGTGQETQYF. The whole variable domain, remainder taken from reference TRBV5-4 and TRBJ2-5, is ETGVTQSPTHLIKTRGQQVTLRCSSQSGHNTVSWYQQALGQGPQFIFQYYREEENGRGNFPPRFSGLQFPNYSSELNVNALELDDSALYLCASSDFGTGQETQYFGPGTRLLVL.

The chain couples TRBV30 to TRBJ2-5; 8 bases fit TRBD1. CDR3 length equals 13 residues. CDR1 is GTSNPN, CDR2 SVGIG, per germline (reference sequence). Trimming removed 5 bases from V and 4 bases from J; junction bases left unmatched: 6. In DNA form, the CDR3 reads TGTGCCTGGTCGACAGGGGTGCGAGAGACCCAGTACTTC. Its protein product is CAWSTGVRETQYF.

Notes on this clone: One end of the junction fails to match germline, which may point to a read error. The chain couples TRBV4-1 to TRBJ2-1; D is possibly TRBD2 (5 bases). This CDR3 region has 14 residues. Germline V gives CDR1 MGHRA, CDR2 YSYEKL. The CDR3: CASRLSEANPPDLF. The CDR3 nucleotides read TGCGCCAGCAGACTTTCGGAGGCTAATCCTCCGGACCTCTTC.

This chain links TRBV19 with TRBJ1-1, with D perhaps TRBD1 (6 bases). Germline V lookup: CDR1 LNHDA, CDR2 SQIVND (reference sequence). V was cut by 1 base and J by 10 bases, with 22 bases left in between. The CDR3 extends over 16 amino acids. For the CDR3, the DNA is TGTGCCAGTAGTATAGGACGAGGAGGTACAGGGTGGAGAGCTTTCTTT. This codes for CASSIGRGGTGWRAFF.

This chain connects TRBV9 to TRBJ1-1; 9 bases align to TRBD1. Unmatched junction bases numbered 3, after V lost 0 bases and J lost 0 bases. Germline CDR1 and CDR2: SGDLS and YYNGEE. This CDR3 region has 16 residues. CDR3 coding DNA: TGTGCCAGCAGCGTAGGGGACAGGGCCGTGAACACTGAAGCTTTCTTT. Residues: CASSVGDRAVNTEAFF.

The V gene is TRBV18, the J gene TRBJ2-5; D ambiguous. This CDR3 is built from 13 residues. V lost 5 bases, J lost 5 bases, and 12 bases lay in between. Germline loops: CDR1 KGHSH, CDR2 LQKENI. This CDR3 reads CASSGQYTETQYF. The CDR3 DNA reads TGTGCCAGCTCAGGGCAATATACTGAGACCCAGTACTTC.

The chain is built from TRBV7-9 and TRBJ2-1, with TRBD2 matching over 10 bases. This CDR3 region has 17 residues. V shed 4 bases, J shed 4 bases, and the junction held 10 bases outside the gene matches. The germline CDR1 and CDR2 sequences are SEHNR and FQNEAQ (reference sequence). The CDR3 nucleotides are TGTGCCAGCAGCTCAGACAGGACTAGCGGTATTTACAATGAGCAGTTCTTC. Protein product: CASSSDRTSGIYNEQFF.

This sequence joins TRBV6-5 and TRBJ2-7; maybe TRBD2 (6 bases). Germline CDR1 reads MNHEY; CDR2 reads SVGAGI. The V end was cut by 2 bases, the J end by 7 bases, with 21 bases between. CDR3 length: 16 amino acids. DNA for the CDR3: TGTGCCAGCAGTTACATTGTCGTCGGGGAGGTGCGGGAGCAGTACTTC. Translating gives CASSYIVVGEVREQYF.

As DNA, the CDR3 is TGTGCCAGCAGGGGGGGGGCAGGCGGGGAGCAGTACTTC. It is translated as CASRGGAGGEQYF. The chain is built from TRBV2 and TRBJ2-7; D is possibly TRBD2 (7 bases). The germline V gene has CDR1 SNHLY and CDR2 FYNNEI. The CDR3 length is 13 residues. The V and J ends lost 6 bases and 7 bases respectively, with 16 bases between them.

J is TRBJ2-7 and V is TRBV7-2; 8 bases agree with TRBD2. The CDR3 totals 15 residues. J lost 7 bases, V lost 5 bases, and 13 bases had no gene match. Looked up from germline, CDR1 is SGHTA and CDR2 is FQGNSA. The CDR3 DNA reads TGTGCCAGCAGCCCCATTGTAGCGGGGAGTTTGGAGCAGTACTTC. Protein: CASSPIVAGSLEQYF.

The V call is TRBV6-5, the J call TRBJ2-7, with 8 bases aligning to TRBD1. V dropped 1 base and J dropped 5; count of bases not matched to a gene: 10. Germline V lookup: CDR1 MNHEY, CDR2 SVGAGI. The CDR3 sequence is 16 residues long. Here the CDR3 reads CASSYLTGGRRNEQYF. CDR3 coding DNA: TGTGCCAGCAGTTACTTAACAGGGGGTCGTAGGAACGAGCAGTACTTC.

V gene TRBV18 combines with J gene TRBJ2-1; maybe TRBD2 (6 bases). Germline V lookup: CDR1 KGHSH, CDR2 LQKENI. The ends were cut back, 3 bases at V and 6 bases at J, with 15 bases in the middle. The CDR3 sequence is 15 residues long. Here the CDR3 reads CASSPSGDGFNEQFF. The CDR3 DNA sequence: TGTGCCAGCTCACCTAGCGGAGACGGCTTCAATGAGCAGTTCTTC. Full variable domain (missing parts from reference TRBV18 and TRBJ2-1): NAGVMQNPRHLVRRRGQEARLRCSPMKGHSHVYWYRQLPEEGLKFMVYLQKENIIDESGMPKERFSAEFPKEGPSILRIQQVVRGDSAAYFCASSPSGDGFNEQFFGPGTRLTVL.

This rearrangement joins TRBV9 to TRBJ2-2, with D maybe TRBD2 (5 bases). Trimming stripped 0 bases from V and 6 bases from J, with 9 bases between. CDR3 length equals 14 residues. The germline V gene encodes CDR1 SGDLS and CDR2 YYNGEE. In DNA, the CDR3 is TGTGCCAGCAGCGTAGGGGGAGAGGCCGGGGAGCTGTTTTTT. Protein sequence: CASSVGGEAGELFF.

The chain combines TRBV29-1 with TRBJ2-5, with TRBD1 matching 8 bases. Trimming took 7 bases from V and 1 from J; bases not matched to a gene: 23. The length of the CDR3 is 19 residues. Germline V gives CDR1 SQVTM, CDR2 ANQGSEA. CDR3 DNA: TGCAGCGGTCAACAACAGGGGGTAGTTTTAGGGGGTAGCCAAGAGACCCAGTACTTC. Its translation is CSGQQQGVVLGGSQETQYF.

The chain links TRBV5-1 to TRBJ2-2; D is undetermined. The CDR3 is made up of 15 amino acids. Germline assignment: CDR1 SGHRS and CDR2 YFSETQ. Trimming pared 0 bases from V and 1 base from J, leaving 7 bases between. The CDR3 DNA reads as TGCGCCAGCAGCTTGGTTTCGGTGAACACCGGGGAGCTGTTTTTT. It translates to CASSLVSVNTGELFF.

The chain has TRBV11-2 and TRBJ2-2; D uncertain. Trimming removed 2 bases from V and 5 bases from J, with 9 bases in between. CDR1 and CDR2 (germline): SGHAT, FQNNGV. This CDR3 has 14 amino acids. The CDR3 DNA reads TGTGCCAGCAGCTTATTCCGCGATACCGGGGAGCTGTTTTTT. As protein: CASSLFRDTGELFF.

The chain carries TRBV10-3 and TRBJ2-1; 8 bases agree with TRBD2. Germline loops: CDR1 ENHRY, CDR2 SYGVKD. The CDR3 runs 18 residues. The V and J ends lost 0 bases and 4 bases, in that order; junction bases with no gene match: 11. CDR3 DNA: TGTGCCATCAGTGAGTCGACTCCGGGACTAGTCACATACAATGAGCAGTTCTTC. Encoded protein: CAISESTPGLVTYNEQFF.

V is TRBV5-4 and J is TRBJ2-3; TRBD2 agrees at 7 bases. V lost 4 bases and J lost 6; bases outside the gene matches: 5. This CDR3 contains 13 residues. Germline CDR1 is SGHNT and CDR2 is YYREEE (reference sequence). CDR3 DNA: TGTGCCAGCAGCAGGGACGGGAGGGATACGCAGTATTTT. It encodes CASSRDGRDTQYF.

The chain is built from TRBV27 and TRBJ1-5; D possibly corresponds to TRBD1 (6 bases). V was trimmed by 5 bases and J by 6 bases, leaving 14 bases between them. The CDR3 loop spans 14 amino acids. Per the germline V gene, CDR1 is MNHEY and CDR2 is SMNVEV (reference sequence). The CDR3 nucleotides read TGTGCCAGCAGTCTATGGGGGGGCGGTCAGCCCCAGCATTTT. Translating gives CASSLWGGGQPQHF.

The rearrangement links TRBV28 to TRBJ1-3, with 7 bases lining up with TRBD1. Losses at the gene ends were 4 bases for V and 2 bases for J; bases not matched to a gene: 2. The CDR3 extends over 14 amino acids. Germline V gene lookup returns CDR1 MDHEN and CDR2 SYDVKM. CDR3: CASSSDRTGNTIYF. In nucleotides, the CDR3 is TGTGCCAGCAGTTCGGACAGGACTGGAAACACCATATATTTT. Drawing the rest from reference TRBV28 and TRBJ1-3, the complete variable domain is DVKVTQSSRYLVKRTGEKVFLECVQDMDHENMFWYRQDPGLGLRLIYFSYDVKMKEKGDIPEGYSVSREKKERFSLILESASTNQTSMYLCASSSDRTGNTIYFGEGSWLTVV.

The V and J genes are TRBV6-5 and TRBJ2-3; D is perhaps TRBD2 (6 bases). Trimming removed 7 bases from V and 8 bases from J, with 16 bases in between. Germline lookup yields CDR1 MNHEY and CDR2 SVGAGI. There are 13 residues in the CDR3. CDR3: CASNQGLTATQYF. CDR3 sequence (DNA): TGTGCCAGCAACCAGGGACTCACGGCTACGCAGTATTTT.

The rearrangement uses TRBV7-3 and TRBJ2-2, with 10 bases aligning to TRBD1. Looked up from germline, CDR1 is SGHTA and CDR2 is FQGTGA. The CDR3 spans 13 residues. The V gene end was trimmed by 1 base and the J gene end by 11 bases; junction bases not matched to a gene: 1. In DNA, the CDR3 is TGTGCCAGCAGCTTAAGACAGGGGGCAGAGCTGTTTTTT. Encoded protein: CASSLRQGAELFF. The full variable domain, its missing parts supplied by reference TRBV7-3 and TRBJ2-2, is GAGVSQTPSNKVTEKGKYVELRCDPISGHTALYWYRQSLGQGPEFLIYFQGTGAADDSGLPNDRFFAVRPEGSVSTLKIQRTERGDSAVYLCASSLRQGAELFFGEGSRLTVL.

This sequence joins TRBV2 and TRBJ1-2; 9 bases align to TRBD1. V trimming: 7 bases; J trimming: 8 bases; junction bases outside the gene matches: 5. CDR1 SNHLY and CDR2 FYNNEI come from the germline V gene. This CDR3 contains 12 residues. CDR3 DNA sequence: TGTGCCAGCAACCAGGACAGGGGCGGCTACACCTTC. This sequence encodes CASNQDRGGYTF.

The chain employs TRBV6-1 and TRBJ2-7; perhaps TRBD2 as D (6 bases). CDR3 length: 13 residues. The V end was cut by 10 bases, the J end by 2 bases, with 15 bases between. CDR1 is MNHNS and CDR2 is SASEGT in the germline V gene. CDR3 DNA: TGTGCCATCACCGGGAGCGGCACCTACGAGCAGTACTTC. Translated, it gives CAITGSGTYEQYF.

The chain has TRBV30 and TRBJ2-4, with 7 bases matching TRBD1. Germline V gene sequence: CDR1 GTSNPN, CDR2 SVGIG (reference sequence). Trimming removed 0 bases from V and 0 bases from J; junction bases left unmatched: 2. The CDR3 length is 15 residues. The CDR3: CAWSVQGEAKNIQYF. CDR3 DNA: TGTGCCTGGAGTGTGCAGGGGGAAGCCAAAAACATTCAGTACTTC. The complete variable domain, with remaining parts taken from reference TRBV30 and TRBJ2-4, reads SQTIHQWPATLVQPVGSPLSLECTVEGTSNPNLYWYRQAAGRGLQLLFYSVGIGQISSEVPQNLSASRPQDRQFILSSKKLLLSDSGFYLCAWSVQGEAKNIQYFGAGTRLSVL.

According to its frequency, this clone is medium-sized. The CDR3 here is CASSYTGSYEQYF. Here the CDR3 DNA reads TGTGCCAGCAGTTACACAGGGTCCTACGAGCAGTACTTC. The chain uses TRBV28 and TRBJ2-7; possible D gene TRBD1, 6 bases. V lost 4 bases and J lost 1, with 8 bases in between. The length of the CDR3 is 13 residues. Per germline, CDR1 MDHEN and CDR2 SYDVKM. Complete variable domain (other parts from reference TRBV28 and TRBJ2-7): DVKVTQSSRYLVKRTGEKVFLECVQDMDHENMFWYRQDPGLGLRLIYFSYDVKMKEKGDIPEGYSVSREKKERFSLILESASTNQTSMYLCASSYTGSYEQYFGPGTRLTVT.